This T cell receptor beta chain was obtained from a study of cytomegalovirus exposure and HLA in healthy donors. Study-wide findings and caveats: Among TCR beta chains, those listed as cytomegalovirus-associated numbered around 160. One later analysis, an examination of the 120 validation repertoires, found that first-cohort TCR clusters tended to co-occur in them. Most TCR sequences were seen very rarely across donors, but some public TCRs occurred in many.

Trimming took 3 bases from V and 3 from J, leaving 12 bases between them. This CDR3 region has 15 residues. The germline gives CDR1 ENHRY, CDR2 SYGVKD. The approximately 120-subject validation cohort, separate from the roughly 700-subject first cohort, included the donors. Measured with immunoSEQ multiplex PCR; TCRdb has only the in-frame clones, and not every one. The table shows 110,000 or so clones, with more than 70% occurring only once. Note on this clone: Its antigen is unknown.

Sequenced material: PBMCs. The chain carries TRBV10-3 and TRBJ1-5; perhaps TRBD1 as D (6 bases). This sequence originates from a man aged 18 to 30 in good health and CMV-seronegative. CDR3 coding DNA: TGTGCCATCAGTGAAACGGGGGGCCTCAATCAGCCCCAGCATTTT. This translates into CAISETGGLNQPQHF.